The entry below describes one T cell receptor (beta chain). Per the original methods: Reference gene primer amplification yielded estimated nucleated cell counts. Repertoires were generated with immunoSEQ multiplex PCR, while TCRdb's copy carries only in-frame clones and drops some. V, J and clone size reflect that table, while D and trimming were determined from the DNA. The table has 200,000 to 300,000 clones, about 87% seen once. The data are from a study of blood T cell repertoires in COVID-19. Cohorts were assigned according to the clinical history that participants reported. CDR1 SNHLY and CDR2 FYNNEI come from the germline V gene. V lost 4 bases to trimming and J lost 6 bases, with 12 bases between them. The CDR3 extends over 14 amino acids.

This sequence was found in a middle-aged woman with acute COVID-19. Source material: PBMCs or T cells enriched from blood (not recorded which). The chain carries TRBV2 and TRBJ2-2; perhaps TRBD2 as D (6 bases). The CDR3 region has the DNA TGTGCCAGCAGTGTGTTGCGGGATGCCGGGGAGCTGTTTTTT. Translation: CASSVLRDAGELFF.